Only a few counts were recorded for the clone carrying this T cell receptor beta chain. The V gene's germline CDR1 is SQVTM and CDR2 ANQGSEA. Trimming removed 7 bases from V and 4 bases from J, with 16 bases in between. The CDR3 spans 13 residues. TCRdb re-called the 5' RACE reads through MiXCR, storing one row per CDR3 protein. The table has about 7,200 distinct CDR3 sequences, approximately 39% seen once. Sequenced: memory CD4+ T cells sorted from blood. Described subset: memory CD4+ T cells, CD4+CD45RO+CD25-. V is TRBV29-1 and J is TRBJ1-1; weak D call: TRBD1 (6 bases). This clonotype was sampled from a female donor with breast cancer. The CDR3 spells CSELRGRGTEAFF. Written as DNA, the CDR3 is TGCAGCGAGTTGAGGGGGAGAGGCACTGAAGCTTTCTTT.